One sample yielded the 21 T cell receptor beta chains listed below, sequenced in a study of blood T cell repertoires in COVID-19. Generated by immunoSEQ multiplex PCR, the TCRdb table keeps only in-frame clones and is missing some. Here the sample spans roughly 270,000 clones, around 85% being singletons. Sequencing input: PBMCs or T cells enriched from blood (not recorded which). These receptors were taken from a woman between 45 and 65 years old who had recovered from COVID-19.

The chain recombines TRBV24-1 with TRBJ2-2; 9 bases are a match to TRBD2. Germline values: CDR1 KGHDR, CDR2 SFDVKD. Trimming removed 3 bases from V and 5 bases from J; junction bases left unmatched: 6. The CDR3 is 16 residues long. CDR3 sequence reads: CATSDTGTSITGELFF. The CDR3 DNA reads TGTGCCACCAGTGATACCGGGACTAGCATTACCGGGGAGCTGTTTTTT.

This clone was recorded only once. The V gene is TRBV10-1, the J gene TRBJ1-6; a possible D gene is TRBD1 (5 bases). This CDR3 is built from 13 residues. Germline CDR1 WNHNN, CDR2 SYGVQD (reference sequence). V was cut by 3 bases and J by 9 bases, with 9 bases left in between. The CDR3 DNA is TGCGCCAGCAGTGACCGGGGGGGTTCACCCCTCCACTTT. Translated, it gives CASSDRGGSPLHF.

The V and J genes are TRBV29-1 and TRBJ2-5; 10 bases agree with TRBD1. The CDR3 sequence is 16 residues long. The junction had 5 bases not matched to a gene; V was cut back by 0 bases and J by 1 base. Germline assignment: CDR1 SQVTM and CDR2 ANQGSEA. CDR3: CSVEEGWTGGQETQYF. In nucleotides, the CDR3 is TGCAGCGTTGAAGAAGGGTGGACAGGGGGCCAAGAGACCCAGTACTTC.

This clone showed up just once. This rearrangement joins TRBV30 to TRBJ1-6; maybe TRBD1 (5 bases). Per the germline V gene, CDR1 is GTSNPN and CDR2 is SVGIG (reference sequence). The length of the CDR3 is 13 residues. The V gene lost 4 bases and the J gene lost 9 bases, with 13 bases spanning the gap. The CDR3, as DNA: TGTGCCTGGACGGACACAAGACTTTCACCCCTCCACTTT. Its protein product is CAWTDTRLSPLHF.

This chain links TRBV19 with TRBJ1-4, with D perhaps TRBD1 (5 bases). CDR3 length: 17 residues. Germline V gives CDR1 LNHDA, CDR2 SQIVND (reference sequence). Trimming pared 2 bases from V and 6 bases from J, leaving 19 bases between. The chain's CDR3 is CASSINPTGSGDEKLFF. CDR3 nucleotides: TGTGCCAGTAGTATAAACCCCACAGGATCGGGGGATGAAAAACTGTTTTTT.

This sequence joins TRBV9 and TRBJ1-2; 7 nucleotides match TRBD1. V trimming: 0 bases; J trimming: 4 bases; junction bases outside the gene matches: 9. CDR1 and CDR2 from the germline V gene are SGDLS and YYNGEE. The CDR3 totals 16 residues. This CDR3 reads CASSVGLGQSPYGYTF. DNA for the CDR3: TGTGCCAGCAGCGTAGGATTGGGACAGTCACCCTATGGCTACACCTTC.

The chain employs TRBV5-1 and TRBJ2-1, with 12 bases identical to TRBD1. This CDR3 comprises 17 residues. V trimming: 3 bases; J trimming: 2 bases; junction bases outside the gene matches: 6. In germline, CDR1 is SGHRS, CDR2 YFSETQ. The CDR3 region has the DNA TGCGCCAGCAGCTGGGACAGGGGGCGGATAACCTACAATGAGCAGTTCTTC. Its protein product is CASSWDRGRITYNEQFF.

CDR3: CASSLGHGRDEKLFF. The CDR3 nucleotides read TGTGCCAGCAGCTTAGGACACGGTCGGGATGAAAAACTGTTTTTT. This chain joins TRBV5-8 and TRBJ1-4; D possibly corresponds to TRBD1 (5 bases). Germline loops: CDR1 SGHTS, CDR2 YDEGEE. The ends were cut back, 2 bases at V and 6 bases at J, with 14 bases in the middle. There are 15 residues in the CDR3. The full variable domain, rest sourced from reference TRBV5-8 and TRBJ1-4, is EAGVTQSPTHLIKTRGQQATLRCSPISGHTSVYWYQQALGLGLQFLLWYDEGEERNRGNFPPRFSGRQFPNYSSELNVNALELEDSALYLCASSLGHGRDEKLFFGSGTQLSVL.

This rearrangement joins TRBV7-3 to TRBJ1-1; D gene ambiguous. From germline, CDR1 is SGHTA and CDR2 FQGTGA. The CDR3 covers 13 residues. Trimming left V 1 base short and J 11 bases short, with 14 bases between. CDR3 in amino acids: CASSLNSFDEAFF. In DNA form, the CDR3 reads TGTGCCAGCAGCTTAAATAGTTTTGATGAGGCTTTCTTT.

The genes are TRBV29-1 and TRBJ2-2; tentative D call: TRBD1 (6 bases). The CDR3 runs 13 residues. Germline values: CDR1 SQVTM, CDR2 ANQGSEA. V lost 4 bases, J lost 4 bases, and 10 bases lay in between. CDR3 region: CSVVQGSTGELFF. CDR3 sequence (DNA): TGCAGCGTTGTACAGGGTAGCACCGGGGAGCTGTTTTTT.

The CDR3 region is CASRPRANTEAFF. CDR3 DNA: TGTGCCAGTAGACCGAGGGCGAACACTGAAGCTTTCTTT. The gene calls are TRBV19 and TRBJ1-1, with D unclear. Germline lookup yields CDR1 LNHDA and CDR2 SQIVND (reference sequence). The CDR3 is 13 residues long. Trimming stripped 6 bases from V and 1 base from J, with 9 bases between. Filled out from reference TRBV19 and TRBJ1-1, the complete variable domain reads DGGITQSPKYLFRKEGQNVTLSCEQNLNHDAMYWYRQDPGQGLRLIYYSQIVNDFQKGDIAEGYSVSREKKESFPLTVTSAQKNPTAFYLCASRPRANTEAFFGQGTRLTVV.

This clone was recorded only once. This sequence joins TRBV27 and TRBJ2-7, with 9 bases fitting TRBD2. Germline V lookup: CDR1 MNHEY, CDR2 SMNVEV (reference sequence). The CDR3 contains 17 residues. J was trimmed by 2 bases and V by 8 bases; bases with no gene match: 16. CDR3 sequence reads: CASRIGHSGGLTYEQYF. CDR3 in DNA: TGTGCCAGCCGAATAGGCCATAGCGGGGGACTAACCTACGAGCAGTACTTC.

This clone was detected once. The J gene is TRBJ2-7, the V gene TRBV19, with TRBD1 matching over 9 bases. Germline V gene sequence: CDR1 LNHDA, CDR2 SQIVND (reference sequence). J gave up 7 bases and V 3 bases, and 10 bases lay outside the gene matches. This CDR3 has 15 amino acids. CDR3 in amino acids: CASSISGTGRLEQYF. The CDR3 DNA reads as TGTGCCAGTAGTATCTCCGGGACAGGGCGGTTGGAGCAGTACTTC.

The chain joins TRBV14 to TRBJ2-1; a possible D gene is TRBD1 (5 bases). The CDR3 is made up of 14 amino acids. Germline CDR1 SGHDN, CDR2 FVKESK. V lost 3 bases to trimming and J lost 4 bases, with 10 bases between them. The CDR3 loop is CASSQAGAYNEQFF. CDR3 nucleotides: TGTGCCAGCAGCCAGGCTGGGGCTTACAATGAGCAGTTCTTC.

V gene TRBV5-6 combines with J gene TRBJ2-1, with unresolved D. Germline CDR1 and CDR2: SGHDT and YYEEEE. V was trimmed by 3 bases and J by 6 bases, leaving 10 bases between them. This CDR3 has 13 residues. CDR3 in amino acids: CASSSYPLNEQFF. The CDR3 DNA follows: TGTGCCAGCAGCTCCTACCCTCTCAATGAGCAGTTCTTC.

The chain carries TRBV15 and TRBJ2-3; TRBD2 aligns across 10 bases. Trimming removed 0 bases from V and 2 bases from J; junction bases left unmatched: 8. There are 18 residues in the CDR3. Looked up from germline, CDR1 is LNHNV and CDR2 is YYDKDF (reference sequence). As DNA, the CDR3 is TGTGCCACCAGCAGAGATCTTGCAGCGGGAGGGATCACAGATACGCAGTATTTT. This translates into CATSRDLAAGGITDTQYF.

The CDR3 region is CASSLGWGRGSETQYF. CDR3 nucleotides: TGCGCCAGCAGCTTGGGTTGGGGGCGCGGTTCGGAGACCCAGTACTTC. V gene TRBV5-1 combines with J gene TRBJ2-5; D may be TRBD1 (6 bases). This CDR3 region has 16 residues. Germline-derived CDR1 and CDR2 are SGHRS and YFSETQ. Deletions cut 0 bases from V and 5 bases from J, with 17 bases between.

This clone was seen just once. This sequence joins TRBV30 and TRBJ1-5; TRBD1 matches 10 bases. The CDR3 has 14 amino acids. V trimming: 2 bases; J trimming: 5 bases; junction bases outside the gene matches: 3. Germline V gives CDR1 GTSNPN, CDR2 SVGIG (reference sequence). CDR3 residues: CAWSPDRGDQPQHF. The CDR3 DNA is TGTGCCTGGAGTCCGGACAGGGGGGATCAGCCCCAGCATTTT. Drawing the rest from reference TRBV30 and TRBJ1-5, the complete variable domain is SQTIHQWPATLVQPVGSPLSLECTVEGTSNPNLYWYRQAAGRGLQLLFYSVGIGQISSEVPQNLSASRPQDRQFILSSKKLLLSDSGFYLCAWSPDRGDQPQHFGDGTRLSIL.

The V gene is TRBV5-1, the J gene TRBJ2-5, with TRBD2 matching over 7 bases. CDR3 size: 16 residues. V lost 4 bases, J lost 5 bases, and 14 bases stayed unmatched. The germline V gene encodes CDR1 SGHRS and CDR2 YFSETQ. CDR3 sequence: CASSRELAGEGETQYF. CDR3 sequence (DNA): TGCGCCAGCAGCCGGGAGCTCGCGGGAGAAGGGGAGACCCAGTACTTC.

The genes are TRBV18 and TRBJ1-5, with TRBD1 matching 9 bases. J was trimmed by 6 bases and V by 4 bases; bases with no gene match: 7. CDR3 length: 15 amino acids. Germline CDR1 KGHSH, CDR2 LQKENI. This CDR3 is CASSLGQGRLQPQHF. CDR3 in DNA: TGTGCCAGCTCACTGGGACAGGGAAGACTTCAGCCCCAGCATTTT.

The chain carries TRBV28 and TRBJ2-3; D may be TRBD2 (6 bases). The V end was cut by 6 bases, the J end by 5 bases, with 15 bases between. The CDR3 is 14 amino acids. Germline lookup yields CDR1 MDHEN and CDR2 SYDVKM. In DNA, the CDR3 is TGTGCCAGCAGCGGGAGACTAGTGGGAGATACGCAGTATTTT. It specifies CASSGRLVGDTQYF. Supplemented by reference TRBV28 and TRBJ2-3, the full variable domain reads DVKVTQSSRYLVKRTGEKVFLECVQDMDHENMFWYRQDPGLGLRLIYFSYDVKMKEKGDIPEGYSVSREKKERFSLILESASTNQTSMYLCASSGRLVGDTQYFGPGTRLTVL.